This TCR beta chain was profiled in a study of immune evolution from preneoplasia to lung adenocarcinoma. Profiled with immunoSEQ multiplex PCR; TCRdb holds only in-frame clones, not every one. The sample consists of around 2,500 clones, 84% of them appearing once. This clonotype was sampled from an older person with lung adenocarcinoma. The sample comprised FFPE adjacent normal lung tissue.

DNA of the CDR3: TGTGCCAGCAGCCCCTCGACAGGGGGACCTGAAGCTTTCTTT. It yields the protein CASSPSTGGPEAFF. J is TRBJ1-1 and V is TRBV9; 9 bases fit TRBD1. The germline V gene encodes CDR1 SGDLS and CDR2 YYNGEE. V was pared by 4 bases and J by 6 bases, with 7 bases of the junction left unmatched. CDR3 length: 14 residues.